This T cell receptor beta chain was recovered during a study of OX40 agonist ivuxolimab in advanced cancers. In the study overall: Hepatocellular carcinoma, melanoma, renal cell or head and neck cancer occurred in dose-escalation patients. Two patients with cutaneous melanoma and one with hepatocellular carcinoma, three in total, showed partial responses. The study, taken as a whole, reports: Antigen specificity remained undetermined for the expanded peripheral T cells. CD8+ T cells showed, on average, more clonal expansion than CD4+ cells.

Using immunoSEQ multiplex PCR, the repertoire was profiled, and TCRdb retains in-frame clones only, with some absent. Among 55,000 to 65,000 clones, 92% were seen once, and the ten largest hold 23%. Germline V gene data show CDR1 as SGHRS and CDR2 as YFSETQ. This CDR3 contains 16 residues. V was cut by 0 bases and J by 4 bases, with 14 bases left in between. Regarding this clone: Its antigen remains unidentified.

The source is an adult with an advanced solid tumor such as melanoma, head and neck, liver or kidney cancer. This chain connects TRBV5-1 to TRBJ2-1; D might be TRBD2 (6 bases). The sample was CD4+ or CD8+ T cells sorted from blood, taken in a trial of the OX40 agonist ivuxolimab. CDR3 protein: CASSLVGGLEYNEQFF. The CDR3 coding sequence is TGCGCCAGCAGCTTGGTGGGAGGCTTGGAGTACAATGAGCAGTTCTTC.